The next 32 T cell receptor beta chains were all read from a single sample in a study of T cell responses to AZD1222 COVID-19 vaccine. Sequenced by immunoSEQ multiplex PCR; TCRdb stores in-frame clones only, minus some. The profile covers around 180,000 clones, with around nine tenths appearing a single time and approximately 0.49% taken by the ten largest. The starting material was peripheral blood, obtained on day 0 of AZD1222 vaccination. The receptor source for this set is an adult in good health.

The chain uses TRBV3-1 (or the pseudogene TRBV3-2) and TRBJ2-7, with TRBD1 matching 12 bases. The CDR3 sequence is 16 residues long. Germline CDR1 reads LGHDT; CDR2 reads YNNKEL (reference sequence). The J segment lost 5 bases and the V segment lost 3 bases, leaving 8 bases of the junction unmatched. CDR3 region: CASSHTGQGANNEQYF. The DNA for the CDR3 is TGTGCCAGCAGCCACACGGGACAGGGGGCGAATAACGAGCAGTACTTC.

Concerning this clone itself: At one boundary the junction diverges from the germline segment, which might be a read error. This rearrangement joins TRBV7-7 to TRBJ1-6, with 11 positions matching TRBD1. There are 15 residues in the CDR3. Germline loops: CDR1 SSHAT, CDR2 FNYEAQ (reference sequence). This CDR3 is CASSPGTGGSSPLHF. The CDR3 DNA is TGTGCTAGCAGCCCAGGGACAGGGGGTTCCTCACCCCTCCACTTT.

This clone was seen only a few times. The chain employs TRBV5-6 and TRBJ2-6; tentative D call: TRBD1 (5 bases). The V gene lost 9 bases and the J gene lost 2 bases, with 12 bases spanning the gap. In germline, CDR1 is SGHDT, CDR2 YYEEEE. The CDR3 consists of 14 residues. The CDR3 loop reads CATQGRAGANVLTF. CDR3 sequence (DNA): TGTGCCACCCAGGGCAGGGCTGGGGCCAACGTCCTGACTTTC.

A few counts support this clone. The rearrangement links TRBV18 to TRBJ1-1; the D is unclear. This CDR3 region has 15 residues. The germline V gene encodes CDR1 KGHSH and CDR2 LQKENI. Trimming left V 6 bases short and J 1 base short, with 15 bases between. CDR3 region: CASSTSRATNTEAFF. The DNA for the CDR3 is TGTGCCAGCTCCACCTCAAGAGCCACGAACACTGAAGCTTTCTTT.

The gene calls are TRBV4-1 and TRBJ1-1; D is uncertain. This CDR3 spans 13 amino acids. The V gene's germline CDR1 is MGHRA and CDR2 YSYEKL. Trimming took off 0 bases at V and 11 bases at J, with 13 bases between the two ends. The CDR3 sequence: CASSQDAQLRAFF. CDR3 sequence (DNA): TGCGCCAGCAGCCAAGATGCGCAACTGAGGGCTTTCTTT.

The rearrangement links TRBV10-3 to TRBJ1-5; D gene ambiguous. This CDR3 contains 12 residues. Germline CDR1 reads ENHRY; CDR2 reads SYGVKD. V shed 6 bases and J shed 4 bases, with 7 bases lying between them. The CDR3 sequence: CAIRDGNQPQHF. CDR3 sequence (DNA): TGTGCCATCAGGGACGGTAATCAGCCCCAGCATTTT.

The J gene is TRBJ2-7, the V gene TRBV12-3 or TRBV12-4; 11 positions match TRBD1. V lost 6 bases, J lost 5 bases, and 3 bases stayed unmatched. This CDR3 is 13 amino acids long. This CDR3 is CASRDRGPDEQYF. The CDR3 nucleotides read TGTGCCAGCAGGGACAGGGGGCCTGACGAGCAGTACTTC.

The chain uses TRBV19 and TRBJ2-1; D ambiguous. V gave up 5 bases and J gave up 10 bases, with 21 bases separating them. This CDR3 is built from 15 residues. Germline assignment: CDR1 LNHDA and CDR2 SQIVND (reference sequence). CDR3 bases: TGTGCCAGTAGTCTGGTCGAGGTACCACGTGGAGAGCAGTTCTTC. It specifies CASSLVEVPRGEQFF.

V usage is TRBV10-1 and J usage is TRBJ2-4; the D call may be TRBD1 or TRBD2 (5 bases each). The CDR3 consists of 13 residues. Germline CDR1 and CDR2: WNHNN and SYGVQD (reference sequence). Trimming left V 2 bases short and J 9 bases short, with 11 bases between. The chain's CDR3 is CASSETRDGIQYF. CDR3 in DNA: TGCGCCAGCAGTGAGACTCGGGACGGCATTCAGTACTTC.

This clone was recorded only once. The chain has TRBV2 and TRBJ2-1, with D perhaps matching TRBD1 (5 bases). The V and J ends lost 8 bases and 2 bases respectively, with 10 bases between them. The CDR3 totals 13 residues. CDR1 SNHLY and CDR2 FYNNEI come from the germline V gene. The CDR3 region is CASGALAYNEQFF. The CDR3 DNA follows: TGTGCCAGCGGGGCCTTGGCCTACAATGAGCAGTTCTTC. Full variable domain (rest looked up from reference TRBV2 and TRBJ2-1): EPEVTQTPSHQVTQMGQEVILRCVPISNHLYFYWYRQILGQKVEFLVSFYNNEISEKSEIFDDQFSVERPDGSNFTLKIRSTKLEDSAMYFCASGALAYNEQFFGPGTRLTVL.

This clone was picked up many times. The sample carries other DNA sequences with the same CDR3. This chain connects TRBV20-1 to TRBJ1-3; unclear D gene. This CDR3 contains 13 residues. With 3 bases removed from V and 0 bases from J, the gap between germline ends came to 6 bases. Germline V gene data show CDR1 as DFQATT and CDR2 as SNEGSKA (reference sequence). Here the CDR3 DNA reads TGCAGTGCTAGTGCAGACTCTGGAAACACCATATATTTT. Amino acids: CSASADSGNTIYF.

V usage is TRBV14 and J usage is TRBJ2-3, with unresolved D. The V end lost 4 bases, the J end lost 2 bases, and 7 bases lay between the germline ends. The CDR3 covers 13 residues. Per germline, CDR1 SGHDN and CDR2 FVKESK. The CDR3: CASSLLPTDTQYF. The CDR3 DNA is TGTGCCAGCAGCCTCCTCCCCACAGATACGCAGTATTTT.

The CDR3 here is CAGGARLPGGTQYF. DNA of the CDR3: TGTGCCGGGGGGGCAAGGCTTCCGGGAGGGACCCAGTACTTC. The rearrangement joins TRBV30 to TRBJ2-5; D perhaps matches TRBD2 (7 bases). Per germline, CDR1 GTSNPN and CDR2 SVGIG (reference sequence). V lost 8 bases and J 7 bases, leaving 23 bases between the germline ends. There are 14 residues in the CDR3.

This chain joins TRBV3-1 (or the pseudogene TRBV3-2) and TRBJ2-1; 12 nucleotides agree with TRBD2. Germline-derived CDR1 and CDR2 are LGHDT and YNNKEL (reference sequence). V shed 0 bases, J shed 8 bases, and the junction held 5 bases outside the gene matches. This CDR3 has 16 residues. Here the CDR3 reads CASSQDLLAGGDEQFF. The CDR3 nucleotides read TGTGCCAGCAGCCAAGATTTGCTAGCGGGAGGGGATGAGCAGTTCTTC.

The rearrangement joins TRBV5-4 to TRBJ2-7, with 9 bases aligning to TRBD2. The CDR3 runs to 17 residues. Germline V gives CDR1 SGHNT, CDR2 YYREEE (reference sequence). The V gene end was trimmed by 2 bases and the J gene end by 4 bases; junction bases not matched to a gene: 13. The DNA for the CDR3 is TGTGCCAGCAGCTTTCGGGACCGGGCTAGCGGGATTTACGAGCAGTACTTC. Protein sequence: CASSFRDRASGIYEQYF.

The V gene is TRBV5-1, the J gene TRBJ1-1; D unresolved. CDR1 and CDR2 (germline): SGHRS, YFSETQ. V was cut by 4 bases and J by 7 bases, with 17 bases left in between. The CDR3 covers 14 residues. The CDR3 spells CASSPGRAGGEAFF. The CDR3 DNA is TGCGCCAGCAGCCCCGGTCGGGCAGGCGGTGAAGCTTTCTTT. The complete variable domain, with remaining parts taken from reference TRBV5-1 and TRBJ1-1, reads KAGVTQTPRYLIKTRGQQVTLSCSPISGHRSVSWYQQTPGQGLQFLFEYFSETQRNKGNFPGRFSGRQFSNSRSEMNVSTLELGDSALYLCASSPGRAGGEAFFGQGTRLTVV.

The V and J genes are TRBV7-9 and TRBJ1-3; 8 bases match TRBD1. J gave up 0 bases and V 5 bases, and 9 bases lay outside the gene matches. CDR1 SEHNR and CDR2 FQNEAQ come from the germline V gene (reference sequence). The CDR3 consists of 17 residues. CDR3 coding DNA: TGTGCCAGCAGCATAGACCTCGGACAGGGCTCTGGAAACACCATATATTTT. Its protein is CASSIDLGQGSGNTIYF.

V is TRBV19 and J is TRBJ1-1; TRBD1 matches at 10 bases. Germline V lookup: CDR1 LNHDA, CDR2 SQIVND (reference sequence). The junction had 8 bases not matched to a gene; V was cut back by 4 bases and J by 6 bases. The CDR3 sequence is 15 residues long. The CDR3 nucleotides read TGTGCCAGTAGTAACCGGGACAGGGGATTACCTGAAGCTTTCTTT. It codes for CASSNRDRGLPEAFF.

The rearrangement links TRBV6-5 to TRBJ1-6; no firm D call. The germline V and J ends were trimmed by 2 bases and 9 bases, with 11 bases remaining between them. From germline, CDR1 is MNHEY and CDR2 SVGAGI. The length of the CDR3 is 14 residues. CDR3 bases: TGTGCCAGCAGTTACGACGGAGTGGTTTCACCCCTCCACTTT. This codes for CASSYDGVVSPLHF.

The DNA for the CDR3 is TGTGCCAGCAGTGAGAGGGTGGCTGGAAACACCATATATTTT. Residues: CASSERVAGNTIYF. The rearrangement links TRBV6-4 to TRBJ1-3; D gene uncertain. The germline V and J ends were trimmed by 3 bases and 2 bases, with 8 bases remaining between them. This CDR3 spans 14 amino acids. CDR1 and CDR2 from the germline V gene are MRHNA and SNTAGT.

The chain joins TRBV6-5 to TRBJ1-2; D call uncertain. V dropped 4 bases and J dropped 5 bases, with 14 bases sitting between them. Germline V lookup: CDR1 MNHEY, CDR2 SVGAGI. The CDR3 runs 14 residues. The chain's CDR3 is CASSLNQDAYGYTF. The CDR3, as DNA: TGTGCCAGCAGTTTGAACCAGGACGCTTATGGCTACACCTTC.

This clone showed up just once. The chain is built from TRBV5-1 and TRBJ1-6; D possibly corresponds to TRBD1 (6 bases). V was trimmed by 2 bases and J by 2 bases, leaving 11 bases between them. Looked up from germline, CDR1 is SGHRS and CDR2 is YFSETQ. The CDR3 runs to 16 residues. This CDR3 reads CASSLGGATYNSPLHF. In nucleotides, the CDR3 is TGCGCCAGCAGCTTAGGGGGGGCTACCTATAATTCACCCCTCCACTTT.

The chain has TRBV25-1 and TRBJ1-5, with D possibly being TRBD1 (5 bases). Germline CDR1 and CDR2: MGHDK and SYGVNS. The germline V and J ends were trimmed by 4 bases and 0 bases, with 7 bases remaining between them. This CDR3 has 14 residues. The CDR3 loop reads CASSGQNSNQPQHF. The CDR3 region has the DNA TGTGCCAGCAGTGGACAGAATAGCAATCAGCCCCAGCATTTT.

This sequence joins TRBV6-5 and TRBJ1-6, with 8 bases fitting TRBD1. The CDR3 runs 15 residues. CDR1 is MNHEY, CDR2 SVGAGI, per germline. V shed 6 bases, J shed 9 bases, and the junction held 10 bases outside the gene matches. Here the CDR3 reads CASRATGDYASPLHF. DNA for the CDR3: TGTGCCAGCAGAGCGACAGGGGATTACGCTTCACCCCTCCACTTT.

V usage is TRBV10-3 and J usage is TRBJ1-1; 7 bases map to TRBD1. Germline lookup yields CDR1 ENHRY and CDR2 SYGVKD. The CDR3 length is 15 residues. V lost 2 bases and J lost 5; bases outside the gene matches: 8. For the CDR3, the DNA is TGTGCCATCAGTGAGAGTGCGGGCAGGGGGACTGAAGCTTTCTTT. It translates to CAISESAGRGTEAFF.

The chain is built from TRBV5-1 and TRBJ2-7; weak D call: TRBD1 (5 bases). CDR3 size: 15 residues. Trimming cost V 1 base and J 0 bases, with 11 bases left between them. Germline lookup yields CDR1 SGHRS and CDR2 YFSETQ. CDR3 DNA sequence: TGCGCCAGCAGCTTGTATGACAGAGACTCCTACGAGCAGTACTTC. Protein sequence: CASSLYDRDSYEQYF. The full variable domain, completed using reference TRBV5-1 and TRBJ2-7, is KAGVTQTPRYLIKTRGQQVTLSCSPISGHRSVSWYQQTPGQGLQFLFEYFSETQRNKGNFPGRFSGRQFSNSRSEMNVSTLELGDSALYLCASSLYDRDSYEQYFGPGTRLTVT.

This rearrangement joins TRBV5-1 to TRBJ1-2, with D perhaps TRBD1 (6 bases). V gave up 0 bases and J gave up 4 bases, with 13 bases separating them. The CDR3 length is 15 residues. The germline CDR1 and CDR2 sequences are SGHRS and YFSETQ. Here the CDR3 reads CASSLDLTGVYGYTF. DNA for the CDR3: TGCGCCAGCAGCTTGGATTTGACAGGAGTCTATGGCTACACCTTC. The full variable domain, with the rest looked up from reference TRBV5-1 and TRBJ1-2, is KAGVTQTPRYLIKTRGQQVTLSCSPISGHRSVSWYQQTPGQGLQFLFEYFSETQRNKGNFPGRFSGRQFSNSRSEMNVSTLELGDSALYLCASSLDLTGVYGYTFGSGTRLTVV.

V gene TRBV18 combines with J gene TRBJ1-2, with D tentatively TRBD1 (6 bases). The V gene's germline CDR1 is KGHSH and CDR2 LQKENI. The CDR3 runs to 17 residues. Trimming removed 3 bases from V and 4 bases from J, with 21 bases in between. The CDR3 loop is CASSPLARGRGFYGYTF. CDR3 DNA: TGTGCCAGCTCACCCCTAGCCCGGGGCAGGGGATTCTATGGCTACACCTTC.

CDR3 region: CASSLGGSGRAHTGELFF. Written as DNA, the CDR3 is TGTGCCAGCAGCTTAGGAGGGAGCGGGAGGGCCCACACCGGGGAGCTGTTTTTT. This chain joins TRBV7-2 and TRBJ2-2, with 10 bases identical to TRBD2. Germline loops: CDR1 SGHTA, CDR2 FQGNSA. The ends lost 1 base at V and 3 bases at J; junction bases unmatched: 8. The CDR3 covers 18 residues.

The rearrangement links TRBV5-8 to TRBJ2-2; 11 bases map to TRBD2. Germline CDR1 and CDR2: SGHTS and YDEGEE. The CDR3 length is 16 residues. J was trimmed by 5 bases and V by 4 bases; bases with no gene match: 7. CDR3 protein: CASSQLAGVGTGELFF. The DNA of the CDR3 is TGTGCCAGCAGCCAACTAGCGGGAGTAGGGACCGGGGAGCTGTTTTTT.

This CDR3 reads CASSPGTGVAYEQYF. The CDR3 DNA follows: TGTGCCAGTAGTCCCGGGACAGGGGTGGCCTACGAGCAGTACTTC. The chain uses TRBV19 and TRBJ2-7; 10 bases line up with TRBD1. CDR1 is LNHDA and CDR2 is SQIVND in the germline V gene (reference sequence). V shed 5 bases and J 2 bases; nucleotides not matched to a gene: 6. The CDR3 is 15 amino acids. Complete variable domain (other parts from reference TRBV19 and TRBJ2-7): DGGITQSPKYLFRKEGQNVTLSCEQNLNHDAMYWYRQDPGQGLRLIYYSQIVNDFQKGDIAEGYSVSREKKESFPLTVTSAQKNPTAFYLCASSPGTGVAYEQYFGPGTRLTVT.

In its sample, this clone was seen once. CDR3 in DNA: TGTGCCATCAGAAGGACAGGGGGAGAAGAGACCCAGTACTTC. Its translation: CAIRRTGGEETQYF. The V and J genes are TRBV10-3 and TRBJ2-5; 10 bases align to TRBD1. Germline V gives CDR1 ENHRY, CDR2 SYGVKD. The junction had 4 bases not matched to a gene; V was cut back by 6 bases and J by 3 bases. This CDR3 is 14 amino acids long.